One sample yielded the 10 T cell receptor beta chains listed below, sequenced in a study of T cell repertoires in cytomegalovirus infection. TCRdb itself ran the reads through MiXCR, one entry per CDR3 protein. In the table there are approximately 630,000 distinct CDR3 sequences, approximately 25% of which are singletons. Sequencing was done on a sample of CD8+ T cells from PBMCs. The receptor set was obtained from a human donor in good health (CMV status not recorded). Some clones in this sample may be carry-over from other donors' samples.

Remarks on this clonotype: The junction shows a germline mismatch at one end, possibly a read error. The chain carries TRBV5-1 and TRBJ1-6; the match to TRBD1 covers 7 bases. CDR3 size: 14 residues. In germline, CDR1 is SGHRS, CDR2 YFSETQ. CDR3 amino acids: CVSSAGTDNSPLHF. The CDR3, as DNA: TGCGTCAGCAGCGCCGGGACAGATAATTCACCCCTCCACTTT.

This clonotype was counted ten times or more. The chain couples TRBV12-5 to TRBJ2-7; D ambiguous. The V and J ends lost 6 bases and 5 bases respectively, with 8 bases between them. This CDR3 has 11 amino acids. Germline V CDR1 and CDR2: LGHNT, FRNRAP. CDR3 protein: CASGLPHEQYF. The CDR3 DNA follows: TGTGCTAGTGGCCTCCCACACGAGCAGTACTTC.

This clonotype was observed a few times. J is TRBJ1-1 and V is TRBV6-2 or TRBV6-3; 8 nucleotides line up with TRBD1. Germline lookup yields CDR1 MNHEY and CDR2 SVGEGT. CDR3 size: 15 residues. With V trimmed by 0 bases and J by 5 bases, 5 bases remained unmatched. DNA of the CDR3: TGTGCCAGCAGTTACTCGGGGGACAGGAGGACTGAAGCTTTCTTT. It is translated as CASSYSGDRRTEAFF.

This clonotype was observed a handful of times. V and J are TRBV5-1 and TRBJ2-1; D might be TRBD1 or TRBD2, each matching 5 bases. CDR3 length: 17 amino acids. V lost 2 bases and J lost 0, with 15 bases in between. From germline, CDR1 is SGHRS and CDR2 YFSETQ. The CDR3 DNA follows: TGCGCCAGCAGCTTAATAACGAGGGGCCACTCCTACAATGAGCAGTTCTTC. It translates to CASSLITRGHSYNEQFF.

In this sample, this clonotype turned up a few times. V gene TRBV6-6 combines with J gene TRBJ2-7, with 10 bases matching TRBD1. The germline gives CDR1 MNHNY, CDR2 SVGAGI (reference sequence). The CDR3 has 18 residues. V lost 3 bases, J lost 5 bases, and 16 bases stayed unmatched. CDR3 coding DNA: TGTGCCAGCAGTTATAGTTTAAGGGTCGGGACAGGGGAACACGAGCAGTACGTC. Protein product: CASSYSLRVGTGEHEQYV.

A few counts support this clonotype. This chain links TRBV4-3 with TRBJ2-3; 11 bases align to TRBD2. Germline loops: CDR1 LGHNA, CDR2 YSLEER. Germline trimming cut 0 bases from V and 2 bases from J; bases unmatched to any gene: 4. This CDR3 is 17 amino acids long. CDR3 residues: CASSQDWTSGYTDTQYF. The CDR3 DNA reads TGCGCCAGCAGCCAAGATTGGACTAGCGGGTACACAGATACGCAGTATTTT.

V is TRBV11-1 and J is TRBJ2-5; D is unclear. From germline, CDR1 is SGHAT and CDR2 FQDESV (reference sequence). V was clipped by 1 base and J by 5 bases, with 14 bases between them. The CDR3 contains 15 residues. CDR3 sequence reads: CASSLGAVRRETQYF. CDR3 DNA: TGTGCCAGCAGCTTAGGGGCAGTCCGAAGGGAGACCCAGTACTTC.

This clonotype occurred many times. The chain recombines TRBV7-2 with TRBJ1-2; D perhaps matches TRBD1 (6 bases). Germline assignment: CDR1 SGHTA and CDR2 FQGNSA. With 5 bases removed from V and 2 bases from J, the gap between germline ends came to 12 bases. The CDR3 runs 14 residues. The CDR3 DNA is TGTGCCAGCAGCCCCTCGACAGGCAACTATGGCTACACCTTC. It codes for CASSPSTGNYGYTF.

The chain carries TRBV28 and TRBJ2-3; 7 bases are a match to TRBD2. This CDR3 has 19 amino acids. Germline V gives CDR1 MDHEN, CDR2 SYDVKM. Trimming removed 10 bases from V and 5 bases from J; junction bases left unmatched: 27. As DNA, the CDR3 is TGTGCCAACACCTCACCGATAAGCCGGGACTATAGTTTGGGAGATACGCAGTATTTT. Encoded protein: CANTSPISRDYSLGDTQYF.

This clonotype was picked up a small number of times. The chain couples TRBV7-9 to TRBJ2-7, with no clear D. Trimming took off 7 bases at V and 3 bases at J, with 22 bases between the two ends. This CDR3 is 16 amino acids long. Germline V gene lookup returns CDR1 SEHNR and CDR2 FQNEAQ (reference sequence). The CDR3 reads CASTGSRLTGIYEQYF. CDR3 DNA sequence: TGTGCCAGCACCGGCTCTCGATTGACGGGTATCTACGAGCAGTACTTC.